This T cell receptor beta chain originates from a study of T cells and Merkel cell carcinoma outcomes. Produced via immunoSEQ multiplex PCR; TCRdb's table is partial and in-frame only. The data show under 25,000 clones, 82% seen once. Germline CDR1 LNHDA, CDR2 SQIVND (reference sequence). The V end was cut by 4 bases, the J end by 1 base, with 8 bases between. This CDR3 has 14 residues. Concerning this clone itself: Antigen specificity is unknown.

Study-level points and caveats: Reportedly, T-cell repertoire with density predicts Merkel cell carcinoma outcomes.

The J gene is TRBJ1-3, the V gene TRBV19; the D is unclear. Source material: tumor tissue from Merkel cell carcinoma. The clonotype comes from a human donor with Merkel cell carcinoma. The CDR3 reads CASSTPGSGNTIYF. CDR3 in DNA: TGTGCCAGTAGTACCCCGGGGTCTGGAAACACCATATATTTT.